Following are 9 T cell receptor beta chains from one sample sequenced in a study of OX40 agonist ivuxolimab in advanced cancers. Sequencing used immunoSEQ multiplex PCR; TCRdb keeps in-frame clones, though not all of them. The sample has roughly 80,000 clones, over 75% seen once. The sequences come from CD4+ or CD8+ T cells sorted from blood, collected in a trial of the OX40 agonist ivuxolimab. Receptors were obtained from an adult with an advanced solid tumor such as melanoma, head and neck, liver or kidney cancer.

The rearrangement joins TRBV13 to TRBJ1-1; no firm D call. Germline assignment: CDR1 PRHDT and CDR2 FYEKMQ (reference sequence). CDR3 length equals 12 residues. V lost 1 base, J lost 1 base, and 1 base lay in between. CDR3: CASSLENTEAFF. Written as DNA, the CDR3 is TGTGCCAGCAGCTTAGAGAACACTGAAGCTTTCTTT.

The CDR3 DNA reads as TGTGCCAGCAGCTTAGCGTGGGCCAGGGAGACCCAGTACTTC. Encoded protein: CASSLAWARETQYF. This chain uses TRBV7-2 with TRBJ2-5; D is undetermined. V was cut by 0 bases and J by 5 bases, with 10 bases left in between. This CDR3 has 14 residues. The germline CDR1 and CDR2 sequences are SGHTA and FQGNSA.

This chain connects TRBV5-5 to TRBJ1-3, with D uncertain. Per germline, CDR1 SGHKS and CDR2 YYEKEE (reference sequence). V lost 0 bases to trimming and J lost 3 bases, with 7 bases between them. The CDR3 covers 14 residues. The CDR3, as DNA: TGTGCCAGCAGCTTGGGAGGTATTGGAAACACCATATATTTT. Encoded protein: CASSLGGIGNTIYF.

The V call is TRBV7-3, the J call TRBJ2-1; 8 nucleotides agree with TRBD2. With 8 bases clipped from V and 7 bases from J, the junction kept 7 bases outside the gene matches. The germline gives CDR1 SGHTA, CDR2 FQGTGA. The CDR3 has 13 amino acids. In nucleotides, the CDR3 is TGTGCCAGCGGTCCTACGGGGGGGAATGAGCAGTTCTTC. Amino acid sequence: CASGPTGGNEQFF.

The chain couples TRBV14 to TRBJ2-6, with 7 bases matching TRBD1. The CDR3 is made up of 16 amino acids. Germline loops: CDR1 SGHDN, CDR2 FVKESK. With 7 bases clipped from V and 2 bases from J, the junction kept 8 bases outside the gene matches. The CDR3 bases are TGTGCCAGCAAAGCTCTCGACAGGGCTGGGGCCAACGTCCTGACTTTC. Translation: CASKALDRAGANVLTF.

The chain carries TRBV5-4 and TRBJ2-1; maybe TRBD2 (6 bases). V was shortened by 5 bases and J by 2 bases, with 17 bases between the two germline ends. The CDR3 loop spans 16 amino acids. Germline V gene lookup returns CDR1 SGHNT and CDR2 YYREEE (reference sequence). The CDR3 region is CASRSRTGVAYNEQFF. CDR3 sequence (DNA): TGTGCCAGCAGATCCCGGACGGGGGTGGCCTACAATGAGCAGTTCTTC.

This clone has only one observation. The J gene is TRBJ2-7, the V gene TRBV6-5; tentative D call: TRBD2 (6 bases). CDR1 MNHEY and CDR2 SVGAGI come from the germline V gene. V was pared by 0 bases and J by 4 bases, with 10 bases between. The CDR3 loop spans 14 amino acids. This chain's CDR3 is CASSYSRDFYEQYF. The CDR3 nucleotides are TGTGCCAGCAGTTACTCGCGGGACTTTTACGAGCAGTACTTC.

The chain employs TRBV4-2 and TRBJ2-4; no clear D gene. This CDR3 is built from 17 residues. V lost 0 bases, J lost 1 base, and 13 bases lay in between. Germline assignment: CDR1 LGHNA and CDR2 YNFKEQ. The CDR3 DNA reads as TGTGCCAGCAGCCAAGATCGGCAGGAATGGGCCAAAAACATTCAGTACTTC. It is translated as CASSQDRQEWAKNIQYF.

The chain couples TRBV27 to TRBJ1-5, with a weak D call TRBD1 (6 bases). V lost 6 bases to trimming and J lost 1 base, with 16 bases between them. The CDR3 contains 16 residues. Germline V gives CDR1 MNHEY, CDR2 SMNVEV (reference sequence). The CDR3 DNA reads as TGTGCCAGCAGCTTAACGTCGGGGGCCAGCAATCAGCCCCAGCATTTT. Translating it yields CASSLTSGASNQPQHF.